This TCR beta chain derives from a study of CD8 T cells in ankylosing spondylitis. Germline loops: CDR1 SQVTM, CDR2 ANQGSEA. V shed 7 bases and J shed 9 bases, with 22 bases lying between them. CDR3 size: 14 residues. This clonotype was seen more than once but under ten times. Antigen specificity is unknown. Study-level points and caveats: Matched synovial fluid from ankylosing spondylitis patients was reported to be enriched for disease-linked clones. Ankylosing spondylitis blood seemed to carry a telltale TCR beta motif made of eight highly homologous variants.

Each CDR3 protein gets one entry after TCRdb re-called the 5' RACE reads with MiXCR. The data contain roughly 260,000 distinct CDR3 sequences, around 18% of them singletons. This clonotype originated in a male donor with ankylosing spondylitis or in good health (not recorded which). Sequenced: blood, either unsorted or a sorted T cell fraction (not recorded which). The V call is TRBV29-1, the J call TRBJ2-1, with D tentatively TRBD2 (5 bases). CDR3 in amino acids: CSGSPTLAASEQFF. The CDR3, as DNA: TGCAGCGGATCCCCCACGCTAGCCGCAAGTGAGCAGTTCTTC.